The clone carrying this TCR beta chain appeared once. Antigen: not known. Sequencing used immunoSEQ multiplex PCR; TCRdb keeps in-frame clones, though not all of them. The sample records 160,000 or so clones, 70% to 90% being singletons. Separation from the roughly 700-subject first cohort characterized the 120-subject validation cohort, to which the donors belonged. The data belong to a study of cytomegalovirus exposure and HLA in healthy donors. Looking at the study overall: A subsequent analysis reported that the 120 or so validation repertoires were produced on the same platform that had also been used for the 666 first-cohort repertoires. Study observations and caveats: A later analysis found first-cohort TCR clusters tended to co-occur in the roughly 120 validation repertoires. The study found most TCR sequences rare, yet found some public TCRs in many donors.

The sequenced material came from PBMCs. This TCR was recovered from a man aged 18-30 years in good health and CMV-seronegative.

DNA for the CDR3: TGTGCCAGCAGTGACTCGACCGGGAGCTCCTACAATGAGCAGTTCTTC. Translation gives CASSDSTGSSYNEQFF. The chain is built from TRBV6-4 and TRBJ2-1, with a possible D match to TRBD2 (6 bases). CDR3 length: 16 residues. Trimming stripped 0 bases from V and 0 bases from J, with 9 bases between. Germline CDR1 reads MRHNA; CDR2 reads SNTAGT.